The rows below give T cell receptor beta chains drawn from one sample of a study of blood T cell repertoires in COVID-19. The method was immunoSEQ multiplex PCR; TCRdb's version includes in-frame clones alone and lacks a portion of them. The sample lists fewer than 200,000 clones, roughly 70% occurring once. The sample consisted of peripheral blood. Receptors were obtained from a woman of 80 years or more with acute or convalescent COVID-19. Both conserved end residues are part of each CDR3. The D gene is left open where the match is weak. Clone size, where shown, is once, few, many, or a class for clones that have expanded.

j_gene: TRBJ1-2
v_gene: TRBV18
abundance: -
len: 14
d_gene: -
CDR3nt: TGTGCCAGCTCACCTGCTCGGGACACCTATGGCTACACCTTC
CDR3aa: CASSPARDTYGYTF

j_gene: TRBJ2-7
v_gene: TRBV7-7
abundance: -
len: 18
d_gene: TRBD2
CDR3nt: TGTGCCAGCAGCTTAGCGCTGCAAGGACTAGCGGGAGTCCACGAGCAGTACTTC
CDR3aa: CASSLALQGLAGVHEQYF

j_gene: TRBJ2-5
v_gene: TRBV24-1
abundance: few
len: 13
d_gene: TRBD2
CDR3nt: TGTGCCGCTAGCAGCGGGAGGGCAGAGACCCAGTACTTC
CDR3aa: CAASSGRAETQYF

j_gene: TRBJ2-2
v_gene: TRBV29-1
abundance: -
len: 12
d_gene: -
CDR3nt: TGCAGCGTTGGAGGGGGCACCGGGGAGCTGTTTTTT
CDR3aa: CSVGGGTGELFF

j_gene: TRBJ2-6
v_gene: TRBV28
abundance: -
len: 16
d_gene: -
CDR3nt: TGTGCCAGCAGATTAACAGGGAGCTCTGGGGCCAACGTCCTGACTTTC
CDR3aa: CASRLTGSSGANVLTF

j_gene: TRBJ1-2
v_gene: TRBV2
abundance: once
len: 14
d_gene: -
CDR3nt: TGTGCCAGCAAGAGGGTGAAAGATACATATGGCTACACCTTC
CDR3aa: CASKRVKDTYGYTF

j_gene: TRBJ2-4
v_gene: TRBV10-1
abundance: -
len: 15
d_gene: -
CDR3nt: TGCGCCAGCAGTGATTCGGGTTTAGCCAAAAACATTCAGTACTTC
CDR3aa: CASSDSGLAKNIQYF

j_gene: TRBJ2-5
v_gene: TRBV7-3
abundance: -
len: 13
d_gene: TRBD2
CDR3nt: TGTGCCAGCAGCCCGGGACTAGGGGAGACCCAGTACTTC
CDR3aa: CASSPGLGETQYF

j_gene: TRBJ1-1
v_gene: TRBV7-2
abundance: -
len: 14
d_gene: TRBD1
CDR3nt: TGTGCCAGCGGGAGGTCGGACAGGGGTAATGAAGCTTTCTTT
CDR3aa: CASGRSDRGNEAFF

j_gene: TRBJ2-7
v_gene: TRBV3-1/TRBV3-2
abundance: -
len: 12
d_gene: -
CDR3nt: TGTGCCAGCAGCCTCGGGATAGTCGAGCAGTACTTC
CDR3aa: CASSLGIVEQYF

j_gene: TRBJ2-3
v_gene: TRBV19
abundance: few
len: 15
d_gene: TRBD2
CDR3nt: TGTGCCAGTAGTATGACTAGCGGGGGCACAGATACGCAGTATTTT
CDR3aa: CASSMTSGGTDTQYF

j_gene: TRBJ1-5
v_gene: TRBV19
abundance: -
len: 13
d_gene: -
CDR3nt: TGTGCCAGTAGCGCGGGACTGGATCAGCCCCAGCATTTT
CDR3aa: CASSAGLDQPQHF

j_gene: TRBJ2-1
v_gene: TRBV10-3
abundance: once
len: 18
d_gene: TRBD1
CDR3nt: TGTGCCATCAGTCCGGGACAGGGGGCGCGGGGCTCCTACAATGAGCAGTTCTTC
CDR3aa: CAISPGQGARGSYNEQFF

j_gene: TRBJ2-2
v_gene: TRBV2
abundance: -
len: 15
d_gene: -
CDR3nt: TGTGCCAGCAGTCGGACAGACCCAAACACCGGGGAGCTGTTTTTT
CDR3aa: CASSRTDPNTGELFF

j_gene: TRBJ2-1
v_gene: TRBV7-2
abundance: few
len: 15
d_gene: -
CDR3nt: TGTGCCAGCAGCTTTTTAGCGGACCACAGCAATGAGCAGTTCTTC
CDR3aa: CASSFLADHSNEQFF

j_gene: TRBJ2-7
v_gene: TRBV5-1
abundance: -
len: 14
d_gene: -
CDR3nt: TGCGCCAGCAGCTTTGAGGTCCCTCGTTACGAGCAGTACTTC
CDR3aa: CASSFEVPRYEQYF

j_gene: TRBJ2-3
v_gene: TRBV7-9
abundance: -
len: 15
d_gene: TRBD2
CDR3nt: TGTGCCAGCAGCACCCTAGCGGGAGAACTAGGTACGCAGTATTTT
CDR3aa: CASSTLAGELGTQYF

j_gene: TRBJ2-2
v_gene: TRBV5-1
abundance: -
len: 16
d_gene: TRBD2
CDR3nt: TGCGCCAGCAGCCGGACGGGAGGGGCGGACACCGGGGAGCTGTTTTTT
CDR3aa: CASSRTGGADTGELFF

j_gene: TRBJ2-7
v_gene: TRBV7-9
abundance: -
len: 14
d_gene: TRBD2
CDR3nt: TGTGCCAGCAGCTCGGCACTAGCGGGTTACGAGCAGTACTTC
CDR3aa: CASSSALAGYEQYF

j_gene: TRBJ1-5
v_gene: TRBV28
abundance: once
len: 13
d_gene: -
CDR3nt: TGTGCCAGCAGTTTAGGTGGGGAGCAGCCCCAGCATTTT
CDR3aa: CASSLGGEQPQHF

j_gene: TRBJ2-2
v_gene: TRBV24-1
abundance: -
len: 16
d_gene: TRBD1
CDR3nt: TGTGCCACCAGTGATCCGGGGACAGGCGGTACCGGGGAGCTGTTTTTT
CDR3aa: CATSDPGTGGTGELFF

j_gene: TRBJ2-7
v_gene: TRBV6-1
abundance: -
len: 15
d_gene: TRBD2
CDR3nt: TGTGCCAGCAGTGAATTCCCGACTAGCGGGAGCGAGCAGTACTTC
CDR3aa: CASSEFPTSGSEQYF

j_gene: TRBJ2-7
v_gene: TRBV3-1/TRBV3-2
abundance: -
len: 13
d_gene: -
CDR3nt: TGTGCCAGCAAGCGGTGGGCCGGCGACGAGCAGTACTTC
CDR3aa: CASKRWAGDEQYF

j_gene: TRBJ1-2
v_gene: TRBV18
abundance: -
len: 13
d_gene: -
CDR3nt: TGTGCCAGCTCACAATACCAACGGGATGGCTACACCTTC
CDR3aa: CASSQYQRDGYTF

j_gene: TRBJ2-3
v_gene: TRBV28
abundance: -
len: 13
d_gene: -
CDR3nt: TGTGCCAGCAGTTTCCGAGGTGCAGATACGCAGTATTTT
CDR3aa: CASSFRGADTQYF

j_gene: TRBJ2-7
v_gene: TRBV7-9
abundance: -
len: 16
d_gene: TRBD2
CDR3nt: TGTGCCAGCAGCTTAGCTCTAGCGGGAGATAGCGACGAGCAGTACTTC
CDR3aa: CASSLALAGDSDEQYF

j_gene: TRBJ2-1
v_gene: TRBV12-3/TRBV12-4
abundance: -
len: 13
d_gene: -
CDR3nt: TGTGCCAGCAGTGGGGTCGGAGGTGATGAGCAGTTCTTC
CDR3aa: CASSGVGGDEQFF

j_gene: TRBJ1-1
v_gene: TRBV29-1
abundance: -
len: 12
d_gene: TRBD1
CDR3nt: TGCAGCGTTGGCATGGGGACAGCTGAAGCTTTCTTT
CDR3aa: CSVGMGTAEAFF

j_gene: TRBJ2-1
v_gene: TRBV29-1
abundance: -
len: 14
d_gene: -
CDR3nt: TGCAGCGTCGTAGGAGGGAACCCCTACAATGAGCAGTTCTTC
CDR3aa: CSVVGGNPYNEQFF

j_gene: TRBJ2-3
v_gene: TRBV6-2/TRBV6-3
abundance: -
len: 19
d_gene: TRBD2
CDR3nt: TGTGCCAGCAGTTACTCGATTCCGCTAGCGGGAGGGCGGTCAGATACGCAGTATTTT
CDR3aa: CASSYSIPLAGGRSDTQYF

j_gene: TRBJ2-1
v_gene: TRBV27
abundance: -
len: 15
d_gene: -
CDR3nt: TGTGCCACCGCCCCTCCGGGATTCTCCTACAATGAGCAGTTCTTC
CDR3aa: CATAPPGFSYNEQFF

j_gene: TRBJ1-5
v_gene: TRBV6-1
abundance: -
len: 16
d_gene: TRBD1
CDR3nt: TGTGCCAGCAGTGATAACAGGGGTGATAGCAATCAGCCCCAGCATTTT
CDR3aa: CASSDNRGDSNQPQHF

j_gene: TRBJ1-2
v_gene: TRBV5-1
abundance: few
len: 16
d_gene: -
CDR3nt: TGCGCCAGCAGCTTGGGGGACTTTATGGGTGACTATGGCTACACCTTC
CDR3aa: CASSLGDFMGDYGYTF

j_gene: TRBJ1-4
v_gene: TRBV10-3
abundance: -
len: 16
d_gene: TRBD1
CDR3nt: TGTGCCATCAGTGACCCAACCCAGGGGGCGGTTGGAAAACTGTTTTTT
CDR3aa: CAISDPTQGAVGKLFF

j_gene: TRBJ2-3
v_gene: TRBV11-2
abundance: -
len: 15
d_gene: -
CDR3nt: TGTGCCAGCAGCCCCCACGGTTTGGGCACAGATACGCAGTATTTT
CDR3aa: CASSPHGLGTDTQYF

j_gene: TRBJ2-7
v_gene: TRBV10-3
abundance: -
len: 13
d_gene: -
CDR3nt: TGTGCCATCAGGCCGGGGGGCGGGGACGAGCAGTACTTC
CDR3aa: CAIRPGGGDEQYF

j_gene: TRBJ1-6
v_gene: TRBV28
abundance: -
len: 14
d_gene: TRBD1
CDR3nt: TGTGCCAGCAGTTTGGGACAGGGGGTTTCACCCCTCCACTTT
CDR3aa: CASSLGQGVSPLHF

j_gene: TRBJ1-5
v_gene: TRBV4-1
abundance: -
len: 15
d_gene: TRBD1
CDR3nt: TGCGCCAGCAGCCAAGACGGACAGGGAATTAAGCCCCAGCATTTT
CDR3aa: CASSQDGQGIKPQHF

j_gene: TRBJ2-2
v_gene: TRBV19
abundance: -
len: 14
d_gene: -
CDR3nt: TGTGCCAGTACCATGGGTACAGCCCCCGGGGAGCTGTTTTTT
CDR3aa: CASTMGTAPGELFF

j_gene: TRBJ2-1
v_gene: TRBV10-3
abundance: -
len: 17
d_gene: TRBD2
CDR3nt: TGTGCCATCAGTAAGACTAGCGGGAGTTCGTCCTACAATGAGCAGTTCTTC
CDR3aa: CAISKTSGSSSYNEQFF

j_gene: TRBJ1-2
v_gene: TRBV4-3
abundance: -
len: 14
d_gene: -
CDR3nt: TGCGCCAGCAGCCAAGAAGGGCTCGGGGGAACTTACACCTTC
CDR3aa: CASSQEGLGGTYTF

j_gene: TRBJ2-3
v_gene: TRBV4-1
abundance: -
len: 16
d_gene: -
CDR3nt: TGCGCCAGCAGCCAAGCTACGGGAAGCAGCACAGATACGCAGTATTTT
CDR3aa: CASSQATGSSTDTQYF

j_gene: TRBJ2-7
v_gene: TRBV18
abundance: -
len: 14
d_gene: TRBD1
CDR3nt: TGTGCCAGCTCCCGACAGGGGGGAGCCAACGAGCAGTACTTC
CDR3aa: CASSRQGGANEQYF

j_gene: TRBJ2-7
v_gene: TRBV2
abundance: -
len: 15
d_gene: TRBD1
CDR3nt: TGTGCCAGGGAGACTCGGGACAGGGGGAACTACGAGCAGTACTTC
CDR3aa: CARETRDRGNYEQYF

j_gene: TRBJ2-1
v_gene: TRBV29-1
abundance: -
len: 16
d_gene: TRBD2
CDR3nt: TGCAGCGTAGGGGGGCTAGCGGGTACCTCCTACAATGAGCAGTTCTTC
CDR3aa: CSVGGLAGTSYNEQFF

j_gene: TRBJ2-7
v_gene: TRBV4-3
abundance: -
len: 14
d_gene: -
CDR3nt: TGCGCCAGCAGCCAAGTTCGCGGGTCCTACGAGCAGTACTTC
CDR3aa: CASSQVRGSYEQYF

j_gene: TRBJ1-1
v_gene: TRBV24-1
abundance: -
len: 15
d_gene: TRBD1
CDR3nt: TGTGCCACCAGTGATCCTTTCCGGGACAGGGGGGAAGCTTTCTTT
CDR3aa: CATSDPFRDRGEAFF

j_gene: TRBJ1-4
v_gene: TRBV2
abundance: -
len: 14
d_gene: -
CDR3nt: TGTGCCAGCAGTCTGAGGGCAGCTAATGAAAAACTGTTTTTT
CDR3aa: CASSLRAANEKLFF

j_gene: TRBJ1-4
v_gene: TRBV3-1/TRBV3-2
abundance: -
len: 16
d_gene: TRBD1
CDR3nt: TGTGCCAGCAGCCAAGGAAACAGGGGGGAGAATGAAAAACTGTTTTTT
CDR3aa: CASSQGNRGENEKLFF

j_gene: TRBJ2-1
v_gene: TRBV10-1
abundance: -
len: 15
d_gene: TRBD2
CDR3nt: TGCGCCAGCAGTGAGTGGACTAGCGGGAGTTTTGAGCAGTTCTTC
CDR3aa: CASSEWTSGSFEQFF

j_gene: TRBJ1-4
v_gene: TRBV6-1
abundance: once
len: 16
d_gene: TRBD1
CDR3nt: TGTGCCAGCAGTGTAACCTCGGGACAGCTTAATGAAAAACTGTTTTTT
CDR3aa: CASSVTSGQLNEKLFF

j_gene: TRBJ1-6
v_gene: TRBV4-3
abundance: -
len: 15
d_gene: -
CDR3nt: TGCGCCAGCAGCCAAGATCCCCAGGGCGGCTCACCCCTCCACTTT
CDR3aa: CASSQDPQGGSPLHF

j_gene: TRBJ2-2
v_gene: TRBV2
abundance: -
len: 15
d_gene: TRBD2
CDR3nt: TGTGCCAGCAGACCTCCGGGACTAGCAGGCGGGGAGCTGTTTTTT
CDR3aa: CASRPPGLAGGELFF